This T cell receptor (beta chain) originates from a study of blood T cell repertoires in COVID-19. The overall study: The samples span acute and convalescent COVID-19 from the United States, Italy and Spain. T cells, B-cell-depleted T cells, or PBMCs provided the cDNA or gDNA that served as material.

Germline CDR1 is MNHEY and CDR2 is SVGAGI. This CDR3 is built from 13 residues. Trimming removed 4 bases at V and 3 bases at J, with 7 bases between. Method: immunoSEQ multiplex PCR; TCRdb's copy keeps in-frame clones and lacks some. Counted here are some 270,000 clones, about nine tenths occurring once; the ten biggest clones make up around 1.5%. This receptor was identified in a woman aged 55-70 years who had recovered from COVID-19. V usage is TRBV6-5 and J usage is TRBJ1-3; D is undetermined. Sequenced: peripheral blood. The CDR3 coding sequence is TGTGCCAGCAGTTGGGAGGGTGGAAACACCATATATTTT. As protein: CASSWEGGNTIYF.